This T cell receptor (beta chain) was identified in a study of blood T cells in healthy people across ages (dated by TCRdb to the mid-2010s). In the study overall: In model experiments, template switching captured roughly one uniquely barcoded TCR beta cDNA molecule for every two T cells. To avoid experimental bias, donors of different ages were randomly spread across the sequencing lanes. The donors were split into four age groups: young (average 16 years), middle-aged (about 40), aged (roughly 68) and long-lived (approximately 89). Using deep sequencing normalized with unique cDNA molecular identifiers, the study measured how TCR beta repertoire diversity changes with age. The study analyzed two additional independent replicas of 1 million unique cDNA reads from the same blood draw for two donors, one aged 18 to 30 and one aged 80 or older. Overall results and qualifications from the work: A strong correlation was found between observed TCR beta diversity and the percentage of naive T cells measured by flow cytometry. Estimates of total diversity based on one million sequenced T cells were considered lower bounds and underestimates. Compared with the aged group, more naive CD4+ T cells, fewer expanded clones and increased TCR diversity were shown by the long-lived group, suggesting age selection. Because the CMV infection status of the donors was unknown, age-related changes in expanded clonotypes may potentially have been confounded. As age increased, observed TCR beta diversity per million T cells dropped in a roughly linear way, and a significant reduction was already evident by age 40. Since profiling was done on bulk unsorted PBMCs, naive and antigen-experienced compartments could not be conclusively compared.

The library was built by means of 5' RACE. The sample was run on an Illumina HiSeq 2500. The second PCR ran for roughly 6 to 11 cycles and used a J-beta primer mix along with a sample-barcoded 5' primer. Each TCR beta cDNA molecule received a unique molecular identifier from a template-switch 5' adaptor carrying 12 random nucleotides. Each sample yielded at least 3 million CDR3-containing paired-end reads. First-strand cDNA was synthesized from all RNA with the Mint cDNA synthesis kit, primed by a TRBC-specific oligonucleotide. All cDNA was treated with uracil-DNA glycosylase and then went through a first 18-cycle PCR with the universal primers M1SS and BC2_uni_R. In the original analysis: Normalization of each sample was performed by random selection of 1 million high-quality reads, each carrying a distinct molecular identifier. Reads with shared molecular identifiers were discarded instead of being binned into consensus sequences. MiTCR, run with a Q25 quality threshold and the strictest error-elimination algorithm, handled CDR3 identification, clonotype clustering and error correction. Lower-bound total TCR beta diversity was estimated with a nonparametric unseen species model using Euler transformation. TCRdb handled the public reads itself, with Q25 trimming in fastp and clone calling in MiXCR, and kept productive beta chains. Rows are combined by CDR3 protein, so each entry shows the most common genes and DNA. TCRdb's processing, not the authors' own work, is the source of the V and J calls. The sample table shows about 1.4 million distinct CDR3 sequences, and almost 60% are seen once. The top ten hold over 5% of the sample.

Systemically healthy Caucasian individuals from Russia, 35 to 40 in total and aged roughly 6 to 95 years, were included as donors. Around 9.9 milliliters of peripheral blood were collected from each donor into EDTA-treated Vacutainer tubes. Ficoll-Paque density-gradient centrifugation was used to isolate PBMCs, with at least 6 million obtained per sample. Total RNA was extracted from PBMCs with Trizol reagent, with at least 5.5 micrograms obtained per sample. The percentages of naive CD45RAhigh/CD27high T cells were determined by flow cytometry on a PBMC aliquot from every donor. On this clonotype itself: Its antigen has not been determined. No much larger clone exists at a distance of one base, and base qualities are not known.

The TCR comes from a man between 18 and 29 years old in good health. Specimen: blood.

The bases are TGTGCCAGCAGTTTAGGACTAGAGATATACAATGAGCAGTACTTC. It translates as CASSLGLEIYNEQYF. The chain uses TRBV28 and TRBJ2-1; TRBD2 fits 7 bases in the junction. The DNA end favors TRBJ2-7, so the J call may be wrong. Spanning cysteine to phenylalanine, the CDR3 consists of 15 amino acids. Left in the record is the CDR3 DNA by itself, 45 bases read in frame from the first base. The germline V gene gives CDR1 as MDHEN and CDR2 as SYDVKM.